The 29 T cell receptor beta chains reported below all come from one sample, sequenced in a study of blood T cell repertoires in COVID-19. Libraries were prepared by immunoSEQ multiplex PCR; TCRdb keeps only in-frame clonotypes and omits some of them. The data show roughly 160,000 clones, with less than 85% seen just once and more than 9% held by the top ten. Sequencing was performed on peripheral blood. The source of these receptors is a woman older than 75 with active or convalescent COVID-19.

The chain has TRBV5-1 and TRBJ1-2; 8 bases are a match to TRBD1. V shed 1 base and J 6 bases; nucleotides not matched to a gene: 2. The germline gives CDR1 SGHRS, CDR2 YFSETQ. The CDR3 has 13 amino acids. The CDR3 spells CASSLTGGDGYTF. CDR3 bases: TGCGCCAGCAGCTTGACAGGGGGAGATGGCTACACCTTC. The complete variable domain, with remaining parts taken from reference TRBV5-1 and TRBJ1-2, reads KAGVTQTPRYLIKTRGQQVTLSCSPISGHRSVSWYQQTPGQGLQFLFEYFSETQRNKGNFPGRFSGRQFSNSRSEMNVSTLELGDSALYLCASSLTGGDGYTFGSGTRLTVV.

The V and J genes are TRBV7-9 and TRBJ1-1, with 7 nucleotides matching TRBD1. V lost 5 bases and J lost 2; bases outside the gene matches: 5. Looked up from germline, CDR1 is SEHNR and CDR2 is FQNEAQ (reference sequence). This CDR3 spans 14 amino acids. The CDR3 DNA follows: TGTGCCAGCAGCCCCGACAGGGTTAACACTGAAGCTTTCTTT. It yields the protein CASSPDRVNTEAFF.

V is TRBV18 and J is TRBJ1-2; a possible D gene is TRBD1 (6 bases). This CDR3 comprises 15 residues. With 2 bases removed from V and 3 bases from J, the gap between germline ends came to 13 bases. Germline V gene sequence: CDR1 KGHSH, CDR2 LQKENI. In DNA form, the CDR3 reads TGTGCCAGCTCACCATTTCCAGGGGTCGACTATGGCTACACCTTC. It specifies CASSPFPGVDYGYTF. The variable domain in full, with the rest retrieved from reference TRBV18 and TRBJ1-2, is NAGVMQNPRHLVRRRGQEARLRCSPMKGHSHVYWYRQLPEEGLKFMVYLQKENIIDESGMPKERFSAEFPKEGPSILRIQQVVRGDSAAYFCASSPFPGVDYGYTFGSGTRLTVV.

This chain joins TRBV13 and TRBJ2-1; 7 bases map to TRBD2. The CDR3 has 16 amino acids. Germline trimming cut 1 base from V and 4 bases from J; bases unmatched to any gene: 7. Per germline, CDR1 PRHDT and CDR2 FYEKMQ (reference sequence). CDR3: CASSLVVAGEYNEQFF. The CDR3 DNA reads as TGTGCCAGCAGCTTAGTAGTCGCGGGGGAGTACAATGAGCAGTTCTTC.

V usage is TRBV5-1 and J usage is TRBJ1-4; D remains unclear. V was shortened by 4 bases and J by 10 bases, with 17 bases between the two germline ends. From germline, CDR1 is SGHRS and CDR2 YFSETQ. The CDR3 runs to 14 residues. The CDR3 protein is CASSPSGAQPKLFF. CDR3 nucleotide sequence: TGCGCCAGCAGCCCCTCCGGAGCTCAGCCAAAACTGTTTTTT.

CDR3 coding DNA: TGTGCCAGCAGCTTAAATTCGGGGGGGGCAATTGGAAACACCATATATTTT. Translated, it gives CASSLNSGGAIGNTIYF. The rearrangement joins TRBV7-8 to TRBJ1-3, with D maybe TRBD1 (6 bases). V was trimmed by 2 bases and J by 3 bases, leaving 17 bases between them. Germline V gene sequence: CDR1 SGHVS, CDR2 FQNEAQ. The CDR3 consists of 17 residues.

The chain couples TRBV6-9 to TRBJ1-5; a possible D gene is TRBD1 (5 bases). Trimming removed 3 bases at V and 2 bases at J, with 14 bases between. The length of the CDR3 is 16 residues. Germline CDR1 and CDR2: MNHGY and SVAAGI. This CDR3 reads CASSYSQESGNQPQHF. The CDR3 bases are TGTGCCAGCAGTTACTCACAGGAATCTGGCAATCAGCCCCAGCATTTT.

The chain is built from TRBV12-3 or TRBV12-4 and TRBJ1-1; the D is unclear. Trimming stripped 5 bases from V and 0 bases from J, with 4 bases between. The CDR3 loop spans 12 amino acids. The CDR3 is CASSPLNTEAFF. The CDR3, as DNA: TGTGCCAGCAGTCCCTTGAACACTGAAGCTTTCTTT.

The chain links TRBV18 to TRBJ1-6; 8 bases match TRBD1. With V trimmed by 1 base and J by 4 bases, 3 bases remained unmatched. Germline-derived CDR1 and CDR2 are KGHSH and LQKENI. The CDR3 covers 16 residues. The CDR3, as DNA: TGTGCCAGCTCACCACAGGACAGGGAGTATAATTCACCCCTCCACTTT. It codes for CASSPQDREYNSPLHF.

The chain joins TRBV28 to TRBJ1-2; TRBD1 matches 7 bases. V was pared by 7 bases and J by 4 bases, with 6 bases of the junction left unmatched. CDR1 MDHEN and CDR2 SYDVKM come from the germline V gene. The CDR3 is made up of 13 amino acids. The CDR3 nucleotides read TGTGCCAGCATCCCAGGGGGGCTCTATGGCTACACCTTC. The encoded protein is CASIPGGLYGYTF.

V is TRBV24-1 and J is TRBJ2-7, with D possibly TRBD2 on 6 matching bases. Trimming took off 2 bases at V and 3 bases at J, with 16 bases between the two ends. Germline CDR1 reads KGHDR; CDR2 reads SFDVKD. CDR3 size: 16 residues. CDR3 residues: CATSDSRLENRYEQYF. CDR3 in DNA: TGTGCCACCAGTGATTCGCGACTAGAAAACCGCTACGAGCAGTACTTC.

The genes are TRBV6-5 and TRBJ1-6; 9 bases map to TRBD1. Germline CDR1 MNHEY, CDR2 SVGAGI. J lost 6 bases, V lost 7 bases, and 7 bases had no gene match. The CDR3 is 15 residues long. The CDR3 sequence: CASKVETGGNSPLHF. The CDR3 bases are TGTGCCAGCAAAGTTGAGACAGGGGGTAATTCACCCCTCCACTTT.

This chain uses TRBV6-5 with TRBJ1-1; TRBD1 might be the D (6 bases). The germline gives CDR1 MNHEY, CDR2 SVGAGI. Trimming left V 8 bases short and J 4 bases short, with 17 bases between. The CDR3 is 14 residues long. Written as DNA, the CDR3 is TGTGCCAGCGGGACAACGTTTCCCTTCACTGAAGCTTTCTTT. Translation: CASGTTFPFTEAFF.

This chain links TRBV19 with TRBJ1-4; 10 bases map to TRBD1. The V and J ends lost 8 bases and 7 bases, in that order; junction bases with no gene match: 7. The V gene's germline CDR1 is LNHDA and CDR2 SQIVND (reference sequence). This CDR3 has 14 amino acids. CDR3 loop: CASGPGQGLEKLFF. CDR3 DNA: TGTGCCAGTGGCCCGGGACAGGGGCTTGAAAAACTGTTTTTT.

The J gene is TRBJ2-3, the V gene TRBV4-1, with 9 positions matching TRBD2. Germline lookup yields CDR1 MGHRA and CDR2 YSYEKL. V gave up 0 bases and J gave up 3 bases; unmatched junction bases: 7. The CDR3 is 17 amino acids. The CDR3 here is CASSQDLTSGTTDTQYF. The CDR3 DNA is TGCGCCAGCAGCCAAGACTTGACTAGCGGCACTACAGATACGCAGTATTTT.

The rearrangement uses TRBV2 and TRBJ2-5; 9 nucleotides match TRBD1. CDR1 SNHLY and CDR2 FYNNEI come from the germline V gene. V was clipped by 6 bases and J by 5 bases; unmatched bases: 7. The CDR3 runs 14 residues. In DNA, the CDR3 is TGTGCCAGCAGCGCTACAGGGGGCGAGGAGACCCAGTACTTC. Translated, it gives CASSATGGEETQYF.

V and J are TRBV3-1 (or the pseudogene TRBV3-2) and TRBJ1-6; 10 bases line up with TRBD1. Germline V CDR1 and CDR2: LGHDT, YNNKEL (reference sequence). This CDR3 region has 14 residues. Trimming removed 4 bases from V and 11 bases from J; junction bases left unmatched: 5. This chain's CDR3 is CASSLGQGEAPLHF. The CDR3 DNA reads as TGTGCCAGCAGCCTCGGACAGGGGGAGGCACCCCTCCACTTT.

The J gene is TRBJ2-6, the V gene TRBV5-5; 9 nucleotides line up with TRBD1. CDR1 is SGHKS, CDR2 YYEKEE, per germline (reference sequence). The CDR3 consists of 15 residues. With 4 bases clipped from V and 7 bases from J, the junction kept 6 bases outside the gene matches. The CDR3 here is CASSLPTGGANVLTF. The CDR3 DNA reads as TGTGCCAGCAGCCTCCCCACAGGGGGCGCCAACGTCCTGACTTTC.

V and J are TRBV18 and TRBJ2-3; TRBD2 agrees at 9 bases. V lost 1 base to trimming and J lost 6 bases; unmatched junction nucleotides: 5. Germline CDR1 KGHSH, CDR2 LQKENI. The CDR3 spans 15 residues. The CDR3 is CASSPLAGEFDTQYF. The CDR3 DNA reads as TGTGCCAGCTCACCACTAGCGGGAGAATTTGATACGCAGTATTTT. Complete variable domain (other parts from reference TRBV18 and TRBJ2-3): NAGVMQNPRHLVRRRGQEARLRCSPMKGHSHVYWYRQLPEEGLKFMVYLQKENIIDESGMPKERFSAEFPKEGPSILRIQQVVRGDSAAYFCASSPLAGEFDTQYFGPGTRLTVL.

The genes are TRBV6-5 and TRBJ1-2, with D unclear. V lost 5 bases to trimming and J lost 2 bases, with 15 bases between them. Germline loops: CDR1 MNHEY, CDR2 SVGAGI. CDR3 length: 15 residues. The CDR3 here is CASSNPGRRNYGYTF. The CDR3 DNA reads as TGTGCCAGCAGTAACCCCGGGAGGAGAAACTATGGCTACACCTTC.

The V call is TRBV2, the J call TRBJ1-5; 8 bases agree with TRBD1. The germline V gene has CDR1 SNHLY and CDR2 FYNNEI. The J segment lost 5 bases and the V segment lost 4 bases, leaving 4 bases of the junction unmatched. CDR3 length: 14 amino acids. In DNA form, the CDR3 reads TGTGCCAGCAGTGGACAGGGGTTGGATCAGCCCCAGCATTTT. Protein: CASSGQGLDQPQHF.

In its sample, this clone was seen many times. The chain is built from TRBV19 and TRBJ1-2; D gene ambiguous. CDR1 and CDR2 (germline): LNHDA, SQIVND (reference sequence). V was trimmed by 4 bases and J by 8 bases, leaving 20 bases between them. This CDR3 is built from 15 residues. The CDR3 region is CASSSSSSGGYGYTF. The CDR3 nucleotides are TGTGCCAGTAGTAGTAGTAGTTCTGGAGGTTACGGCTACACCTTC.

V and J are TRBV5-1 and TRBJ2-3; the match to TRBD1 covers 7 bases. J lost 0 bases, V lost 4 bases, and 5 bases had no gene match. Germline V gene data show CDR1 as SGHRS and CDR2 as YFSETQ. The CDR3 is made up of 15 amino acids. In DNA form, the CDR3 reads TGCGCCAGCAGCCCGACAGGGCACAGCACAGATACGCAGTATTTT. It translates to CASSPTGHSTDTQYF.

This rearrangement joins TRBV4-1 to TRBJ1-1; no reliable D call. CDR3 length equals 19 residues. Trimming took off 0 bases at V and 1 base at J, with 21 bases between the two ends. Germline V lookup: CDR1 MGHRA, CDR2 YSYEKL. The CDR3 here is CASSQDFLGSVTPNTEAFF. CDR3 nucleotides: TGCGCCAGCAGCCAAGATTTTTTAGGATCCGTGACACCGAACACTGAAGCTTTCTTT.

The gene calls are TRBV27 and TRBJ2-5; TRBD1 aligns across 9 bases. The CDR3 extends over 14 amino acids. CDR1 and CDR2 from the germline V gene are MNHEY and SMNVEV (reference sequence). The ends lost 5 bases at V and 9 bases at J; junction bases unmatched: 10. The CDR3 region is CASSPPRDRAPQYF. CDR3 DNA sequence: TGTGCCAGCAGTCCACCGAGGGACAGGGCTCCCCAGTACTTC.

The chain couples TRBV7-9 to TRBJ1-1, with D maybe TRBD1 (5 bases). The CDR3 is made up of 15 amino acids. Trimming took 0 bases from V and 8 from J, leaving 16 bases between them. Per the germline V gene, CDR1 is SEHNR and CDR2 is FQNEAQ (reference sequence). CDR3 sequence (DNA): TGTGCCAGCAGCTTAGCGAGTCAGGGTGGAGCGGAAGCTTTCTTT. It specifies CASSLASQGGAEAFF.

This chain joins TRBV5-6 and TRBJ1-6; perhaps TRBD1 as D (5 bases). Between the trimmed V and J ends, which lost 6 bases and 8 bases, there was a span of 15 bases. CDR1 SGHDT and CDR2 YYEEEE come from the germline V gene. The CDR3 extends over 14 amino acids. CDR3 nucleotide sequence: TGTGCCAGCACACCGGACGCCAGGGATTCACCCCTCCACTTT. This gives the protein CASTPDARDSPLHF.

The chain couples TRBV3-1 (or the pseudogene TRBV3-2) to TRBJ2-7, with D perhaps matching TRBD2 (5 bases). The CDR3 contains 12 residues. V was pared by 1 base and J by 6 bases, with 7 bases between. CDR1 is LGHDT, CDR2 YNNKEL, per germline (reference sequence). The chain's CDR3 is CASSQAAGEQYF. Here the CDR3 DNA reads TGTGCCAGCAGCCAAGCGGCGGGCGAGCAGTACTTC.

The J gene is TRBJ2-1, the V gene TRBV19; 8 nucleotides align to TRBD2. Germline CDR1 reads LNHDA; CDR2 reads SQIVND (reference sequence). CDR3 length equals 14 residues. Unmatched junction bases numbered 12, after V lost 9 bases and J lost 8 bases. CDR3 nucleotides: TGTGCCAGCAAGCGGGAGCCCTCCGGGGATGAGCAGTTCTTC. Amino acid sequence: CASKREPSGDEQFF. The full variable domain, completed using reference TRBV19 and TRBJ2-1, is DGGITQSPKYLFRKEGQNVTLSCEQNLNHDAMYWYRQDPGQGLRLIYYSQIVNDFQKGDIAEGYSVSREKKESFPLTVTSAQKNPTAFYLCASKREPSGDEQFFGPGTRLTVL.